This TCR beta chain stems from a study of blood T cell repertoires in COVID-19. The authors' processing: The assay estimated nucleated cells by amplifying reference gene primers. Here immunoSEQ multiplex PCR was the method, and the copy in TCRdb shows in-frame clones only, minus some. V, J and clone size are taken as reported in that table, and D and trimming were inferred from the DNA itself. Of fewer than 400,000 clones detected, under 90% appear once; the ten largest clones hold 2.5% to 3%. Germline V gives CDR1 SGHNT, CDR2 YENEEA. The CDR3 runs to 12 residues. Between the trimmed V and J ends, which lost 0 bases and 12 bases, there was a span of 9 bases.

The receptor comes from a woman younger than 45 with COVID-19, enrolled during active disease. The rearrangement joins TRBV11-3 to TRBJ2-1; D is uncertain. The sample comprised peripheral blood. The CDR3 spells CASSLDGGGQFF. The CDR3 region has the DNA TGTGCCAGCAGCTTAGATGGTGGCGGGCAGTTCTTC.